The 26 T cell receptor beta chains below all came from one sample that was sequenced in a study of OX40 agonist ivuxolimab in advanced cancers. Only in-frame clones appear in the TCRdb table, and some are missing; sequencing was by immunoSEQ multiplex PCR. Among 45,000 to 60,000 clones listed, approximately 79% were seen once. Sequences were derived from CD4+ or CD8+ T cells sorted from blood, sampled in a trial of the OX40 agonist ivuxolimab. The source is an adult with an advanced solid tumor such as melanoma, head and neck, liver or kidney cancer.

This CDR3 reads CASSLMGQSSYEQYF. The CDR3 bases are TGTGCCAGCAGCTTGATGGGACAGTCCTCCTACGAGCAGTACTTC. The rearrangement uses TRBV7-9 and TRBJ2-7, with 7 bases matching TRBD1. CDR1 SEHNR and CDR2 FQNEAQ come from the germline V gene (reference sequence). The ends lost 3 bases at V and 0 bases at J; junction bases unmatched: 5. This CDR3 is built from 15 residues.

This chain connects TRBV18 to TRBJ2-2; D call uncertain. Germline loops: CDR1 KGHSH, CDR2 LQKENI. Trimming removed 2 bases at V and 5 bases at J, with 12 bases between. This CDR3 has 15 residues. The DNA of the CDR3 is TGTGCCAGCTCACCAGGATCTCGGTCTACCGGGGAGCTGTTTTTT. It yields the protein CASSPGSRSTGELFF.

The chain combines TRBV7-3 with TRBJ2-2; D perhaps matches TRBD2 (6 bases). Germline V lookup: CDR1 SGHTA, CDR2 FQGTGA. This CDR3 contains 16 residues. The V and J ends lost 5 bases and 6 bases respectively, with 19 bases between them. The chain's CDR3 is CASSLTMGGSAGELFF. Written as DNA, the CDR3 is TGTGCCAGCAGCCTGACAATGGGGGGATCGGCCGGGGAGCTGTTTTTT.

This rearrangement joins TRBV5-1 to TRBJ1-6; the D is unclear. The CDR3 has 13 residues. Germline lookup yields CDR1 SGHRS and CDR2 YFSETQ. V dropped 2 bases and J dropped 8 bases, with 8 bases sitting between them. The CDR3 nucleotides are TGCGCCAGCAGCTTTGGTGAGGATTCACCCCTCCACTTT. It is translated as CASSFGEDSPLHF.

The V and J genes are TRBV18 and TRBJ2-7; 13 positions agree with TRBD2. With V trimmed by 3 bases and J by 3 bases, 8 bases remained unmatched. Germline V gene sequence: CDR1 KGHSH, CDR2 LQKENI. This CDR3 spans 17 amino acids. DNA for the CDR3: TGTGCCAGCTCACCGGGACTAGCGGGAAGTCAGGGCTACGAGCAGTACTTC. Protein sequence: CASSPGLAGSQGYEQYF.

The rearrangement links TRBV7-2 to TRBJ1-6, with D uncertain. Germline V gives CDR1 SGHTA, CDR2 FQGNSA. V was pared by 5 bases and J by 6 bases, with 8 bases between. This CDR3 region has 13 residues. CDR3 residues: CASSLGPNSPLHF. DNA of the CDR3: TGTGCCAGCAGCCTAGGCCCTAATTCACCCCTCCACTTT.

The rearrangement links TRBV20-1 to TRBJ1-6; D call uncertain. The CDR3 covers 10 residues. CDR1 DFQATT and CDR2 SNEGSKA come from the germline V gene (reference sequence). With 6 bases removed from V and 8 bases from J, the gap between germline ends came to 5 bases. CDR3 amino acids: CSAGHSPLHF. Written as DNA, the CDR3 is TGCAGTGCCGGACATTCACCCCTCCACTTT.

This clone was counted only a few times. The chain is built from TRBV6-6 and TRBJ2-6; 8 bases agree with TRBD1. The germline CDR1 and CDR2 sequences are MNHNY and SVGAGI (reference sequence). The CDR3 totals 15 residues. After removal of 6 bases from V and 2 bases from J, the junction contained 3 bases not matched to a gene. In nucleotides, the CDR3 is TGTGCCAGCAGCCTACAGGGGGCTGGGGCCAACGTCCTGACTTTC. Protein sequence: CASSLQGAGANVLTF.

The chain employs TRBV27 and TRBJ2-5; 9 bases are shared with TRBD1. The CDR3 totals 14 residues. Trimming removed 6 bases from V and 2 bases from J; junction bases left unmatched: 4. Germline V CDR1 and CDR2: MNHEY, SMNVEV (reference sequence). The chain's CDR3 is CASRTGGGQETQYF. The CDR3 nucleotides are TGTGCCAGCAGGACAGGGGGAGGACAAGAGACCCAGTACTTC.

The chain links TRBV7-7 to TRBJ2-3; the D is unclear. Germline CDR1 is SSHAT and CDR2 is FNYEAQ (reference sequence). The CDR3 is 12 residues long. The DNA of the CDR3 is TGTGCTGTAGGTGAAAGCACAGATACGCAGTATTTT. Protein sequence: CAVGESTDTQYF.

The chain recombines TRBV7-9 with TRBJ2-7, with 12 bases matching TRBD2. The ends lost 6 bases at V and 3 bases at J; junction bases unmatched: 3. The CDR3 covers 14 residues. Per germline, CDR1 SEHNR and CDR2 FQNEAQ (reference sequence). Here the CDR3 reads CASRSSGGDYEQYF. The CDR3 bases are TGTGCCAGCAGATCTAGCGGGGGGGACTACGAGCAGTACTTC.

This rearrangement joins TRBV28 to TRBJ1-5; weak D call: TRBD1 (5 bases). V shed 10 bases and J shed 4 bases, with 17 bases lying between them. In germline, CDR1 is MDHEN, CDR2 SYDVKM. The CDR3 is 14 residues long. CDR3 residues: CATVMDNQNQPQHF. The CDR3 DNA follows: TGTGCCACCGTAATGGACAACCAAAATCAGCCCCAGCATTTT.

This clone has just one count. Other DNA sequences of this sample code for an identical CDR3. V gene TRBV5-1 combines with J gene TRBJ1-3, with D hard to call. The CDR3 is 13 amino acids. Germline loops: CDR1 SGHRS, CDR2 YFSETQ. V lost 2 bases, J lost 0 bases, and 3 bases lay in between. The CDR3 region is CASSFASGNTIYF. DNA for the CDR3: TGCGCCAGCAGCTTTGCCTCTGGAAACACCATATATTTT.

This chain links TRBV21-1 with TRBJ2-1; the table's D gene call, TRBD1, was not cross checked with the DNA. TRBV21-1 is a known pseudogene. The CDR3 runs to 14 residues. For the CDR3, the DNA is TGTGCCAGCAGCAAAAGAGGGGGCGAGAATGAGCAGTTCTTC. Translation gives CASSKRGGENEQFF.

The gene calls are TRBV6-4 and TRBJ2-3; D unclear. Germline V lookup: CDR1 MRHNA, CDR2 SNTAGT. The CDR3 contains 15 residues. Deletions cut 3 bases from V and 0 bases from J, with 10 bases between. The DNA for the CDR3 is TGTGCCAGCAGTGAGAGCCGGAGCAGCACAGATACGCAGTATTTT. Encoded protein: CASSESRSSTDTQYF.

This rearrangement joins TRBV5-1 to TRBJ2-3; D gene ambiguous. Germline CDR1 reads SGHRS; CDR2 reads YFSETQ. The germline V and J ends were trimmed by 2 bases and 0 bases, with 1 base remaining between them. The CDR3 covers 12 residues. The CDR3 nucleotides are TGCGCCAGCAGCTTTAGCACAGATACGCAGTATTTT. It specifies CASSFSTDTQYF.

The chain joins TRBV5-1 to TRBJ2-1; 8 bases are a match to TRBD1. CDR1 is SGHRS, CDR2 YFSETQ, per germline. V trimming: 4 bases; J trimming: 6 bases; junction bases outside the gene matches: 9. This CDR3 has 15 amino acids. The CDR3 reads CASSGGQGFGNEQFF. In DNA, the CDR3 is TGCGCCAGCAGCGGAGGACAGGGTTTCGGCAATGAGCAGTTCTTC.

This chain links TRBV7-9 with TRBJ2-7, with 8 bases aligning to TRBD2. The CDR3 extends over 14 amino acids. CDR1 SEHNR and CDR2 FQNEAQ come from the germline V gene (reference sequence). J was trimmed by 5 bases and V by 7 bases; bases with no gene match: 10. CDR3 bases: TGTGCCAGCAACCGAGCGGGGGCCCGCGACGAGCAGTACTTC. It yields the protein CASNRAGARDEQYF. The full variable domain, its missing parts supplied by reference TRBV7-9 and TRBJ2-7, is DTGVSQNPRHKITKRGQNVTFRCDPISEHNRLYWYRQTLGQGPEFLTYFQNEAQLEKSRLLSDRFSAERPKGSFSTLEIQRTEQGDSAMYLCASNRAGARDEQYFGPGTRLTVT.

The sample holds one count of this clone. This sequence joins TRBV7-2 and TRBJ2-2, with no clear D. Germline loops: CDR1 SGHTA, CDR2 FQGNSA. This CDR3 comprises 14 residues. The germline V and J ends were trimmed by 8 bases and 7 bases, with 17 bases remaining between them. CDR3 nucleotide sequence: TGTGCCAGCCCCACCTCCACCGGCGGCGGGGAGCTGTTTTTT. This sequence encodes CASPTSTGGGELFF.

The chain employs TRBV4-1 and TRBJ2-7; 7 bases align to TRBD1. This CDR3 comprises 15 residues. The V gene's germline CDR1 is MGHRA and CDR2 YSYEKL. With 2 bases clipped from V and 4 bases from J, the junction kept 8 bases outside the gene matches. The CDR3 sequence: CASSQPGQVEYEQYF. The CDR3 bases are TGCGCCAGCAGCCAACCTGGACAGGTCGAGTACGAGCAGTACTTC.

The chain carries TRBV28 and TRBJ1-2; D possibly corresponds to TRBD1 (6 bases). This CDR3 region has 13 residues. V shed 6 bases and J shed 4 bases, with 12 bases lying between them. Germline V gene sequence: CDR1 MDHEN, CDR2 SYDVKM. The DNA for the CDR3 is TGTGCCAGCAGCCCTGGACAGAGCTATGGCTACACCTTC. Translated: CASSPGQSYGYTF.

V gene TRBV20-1 combines with J gene TRBJ1-2; D is undetermined. The CDR3 runs to 11 residues. The V gene's germline CDR1 is DFQATT and CDR2 SNEGSKA (reference sequence). The germline V and J ends were trimmed by 6 bases and 1 base, with 6 bases remaining between them. The CDR3 is CSATDNYGYTF. In nucleotides, the CDR3 is TGCAGTGCAACAGATAACTATGGCTACACCTTC.

The V gene is TRBV10-3, the J gene TRBJ2-5; 9 bases map to TRBD1. Germline CDR1 and CDR2: ENHRY and SYGVKD. The CDR3 contains 13 residues. Germline trimming cut 3 bases from V and 5 bases from J; bases unmatched to any gene: 1. CDR3 sequence: CAISEGQGETQYF. Here the CDR3 DNA reads TGTGCCATCAGTGAAGGACAGGGGGAGACCCAGTACTTC.

V usage is TRBV4-3 and J usage is TRBJ2-6; 8 nucleotides agree with TRBD2. After removal of 1 base from V and 0 bases from J, the junction contained 5 bases not matched to a gene. This CDR3 comprises 18 residues. Germline CDR1 LGHNA, CDR2 YSLEER. Here the CDR3 reads CASSQAYGTSSGANVLTF. CDR3 in DNA: TGCGCCAGCAGCCAAGCGTACGGGACTAGCTCTGGGGCCAACGTCCTGACTTTC.

V usage is TRBV29-1 and J usage is TRBJ1-1; maybe TRBD1 (6 bases). The CDR3 extends over 13 amino acids. Germline CDR1 is SQVTM and CDR2 is ANQGSEA. V lost 0 bases to trimming and J lost 3 bases, with 8 bases between them. CDR3 sequence (DNA): TGCAGCGTTGAAGATCGACAGGACACTGAAGCTTTCTTT. It specifies CSVEDRQDTEAFF.

V usage is TRBV9 and J usage is TRBJ1-4, with TRBD1 matching 7 bases. The length of the CDR3 is 14 residues. The junction had 7 bases not matched to a gene; V was cut back by 3 bases and J by 8 bases. Germline V gives CDR1 SGDLS, CDR2 YYNGEE. The CDR3 coding sequence is TGTGCCAGCAGCGCCGGGACAGCCTCCGAAAAACTGTTTTTT. This gives the protein CASSAGTASEKLFF.